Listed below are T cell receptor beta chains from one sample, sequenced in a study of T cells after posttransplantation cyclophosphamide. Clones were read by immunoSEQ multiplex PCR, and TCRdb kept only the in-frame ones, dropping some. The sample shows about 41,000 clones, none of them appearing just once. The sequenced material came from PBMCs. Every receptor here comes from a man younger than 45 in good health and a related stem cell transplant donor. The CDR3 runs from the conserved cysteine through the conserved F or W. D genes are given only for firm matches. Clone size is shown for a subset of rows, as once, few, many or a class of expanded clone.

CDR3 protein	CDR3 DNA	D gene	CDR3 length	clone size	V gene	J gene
CASSIGPRGYNEKLFF	TGTGCCAGTAGTATAGGACCCAGGGGATATAATGAAAAACTGTTTTTT	.	16	many	TRBV19	TRBJ1-4
CASTQGGVRNTEAFF	TGTGCCAGCACACAGGGGGGGGTACGGAACACTGAAGCTTTCTTT	TRBD1	15	many	TRBV6-2/TRBV6-3	TRBJ1-1
CATAGGYEQYF	TGTGCCACCGCAGGGGGCTACGAGCAGTACTTC	TRBD1	11	many	TRBV10-3	TRBJ2-7
CASDRNSNQPQHF	TGTGCCAGTGACAGAAATAGCAATCAGCCCCAGCATTTT	.	13	.	TRBV19	TRBJ1-5
CASSPRALADTGELFF	TGTGCCAGCTCACCGAGGGCGCTAGCGGATACCGGGGAGCTGTTTTTT	TRBD2	16	few	TRBV18	TRBJ2-2
CASSVGGARQDYEQYF	TGTGCCAGCAGCGTAGGAGGGGCCCGGCAGGACTACGAGCAGTACTTC	.	16	few	TRBV9	TRBJ2-7
CSASDYGELFF	TGCAGTGCTAGTGACTACGGGGAGCTGTTTTTT	.	11	many	TRBV20-1	TRBJ2-2
CASSARTASTDTQYF	TGTGCCAGCAGCGCTCGGACAGCTAGCACAGATACGCAGTATTTT	.	15	many	TRBV5-4	TRBJ2-3
CASRRDSYEQYF	TGTGCCAGCAGGAGGGACAGCTACGAGCAGTACTTC	TRBD1	12	many	TRBV13	TRBJ2-7
CASSLAGSYEQYF	TGTGCCAGCAGCTTGGCGGGCTCCTACGAGCAGTACTTC	.	13	many	TRBV5-5	TRBJ2-7
CASSFSRGEETQYF	TGTGCCAGCAGTTTCTCCCGGGGAGAGGAGACCCAGTACTTC	.	14	many	TRBV6-2/TRBV6-3	TRBJ2-5
CASSPNRAEGQETQYF	TGTGCCAGCAGCCCTAACAGGGCGGAGGGCCAAGAGACCCAGTACTTC	.	16	.	TRBV7-7	TRBJ2-5
CASSHRDRGQMETQYF	TGTGCCAGTAGTCACCGGGACAGGGGACAAATGGAGACCCAGTACTTC	TRBD1	16	.	TRBV19	TRBJ2-5
CASSSFRYEQYF	TGTGCCAGCAGCTCCTTCCGCTACGAGCAGTACTTC	.	12	many	TRBV6-2/TRBV6-3	TRBJ2-7
CASSQVFAENTEAFF	TGCGCCAGCAGCCAAGTGTTTGCGGAGAACACTGAAGCTTTCTTT	.	15	many	TRBV4-1	TRBJ1-1
CASSLARQDTDTQYF	TGCGCCAGCAGCTTGGCGAGACAGGACACAGATACGCAGTATTTT	.	15	few	TRBV5-1	TRBJ2-3
CATRTAGEKEKLFF	TGTGCCACCAGAACCGCGGGGGAGAAGGAAAAACTGTTTTTT	.	14	many	TRBV18	TRBJ1-4
CASSLSRGNEQFF	TGTGCCAGCAGTTTATCAAGGGGCAATGAGCAGTTCTTC	.	13	many	TRBV27	TRBJ2-1
CASSVGLAGTDTQYF	TGTGCCAGCAGCGTAGGTCTAGCGGGGACAGATACGCAGTATTTT	TRBD2	15	few	TRBV9	TRBJ2-3
CASSEADQGQPQHF	TGTGCCAGCAGTGAAGCCGACCAGGGACAGCCCCAGCATTTT	.	14	many	TRBV6-1	TRBJ1-5
CASSPGTSGGLRPYEQYF	TGTGCCAGCAGTCCCGGGACTAGCGGGGGCCTCCGCCCCTACGAGCAGTACTTC	TRBD2	18	few	TRBV12-3/TRBV12-4	TRBJ2-7
CASSLKETQYF	TGTGCCAGTAGTTTAAAAGAGACCCAGTACTTC	.	11	many	TRBV19	TRBJ2-5
CASSQSGQDSTDTQYF	TGCGCCAGCAGTCAATCGGGCCAGGATAGCACAGATACGCAGTATTTT	.	16	.	TRBV23-1	TRBJ2-3
CASSSGGEAFF	TGTGCCAGCAGCTCGGGGGGTGAAGCTTTCTTT	.	11	many	TRBV6-6	TRBJ1-1
CATSRENRGIRPMNTEAFF	TGTGCCACCAGCAGAGAAAACAGGGGGATCCGCCCCATGAACACTGAAGCTTTCTTT	TRBD1	19	few	TRBV15	TRBJ1-1
CASSLQGQGGFEKLFF	TGTGCCAGCAGCTTGCAAGGACAGGGAGGGTTTGAAAAACTGTTTTTT	TRBD1	16	many	TRBV5-5	TRBJ1-4
CATSDFKRGGSYEQYF	TGTGCCACCAGTGATTTTAAGAGGGGGGGCTCCTACGAGCAGTACTTC	.	16	few	TRBV24-1	TRBJ2-7
CASSLGQGAEQYF	TGTGCCAGCAGTTTAGGTCAGGGCGCCGAGCAGTACTTC	.	13	many	TRBV27	TRBJ2-7
CASLPVQETQYF	TGTGCCAGCCTCCCGGTACAAGAGACCCAGTACTTC	.	12	few	TRBV2	TRBJ2-5
CANYGQGNELQYF	TGTGCCAACTACGGACAGGGAAATGAGTTGCAGTACTTC	TRBD1	13	.	TRBV24-1	TRBJ2-7
CASSLEPQTLHF	TGTGCCAGCAGCTTAGAACCGCAGACCCTCCACTTT	.	12	many	TRBV7-9	TRBJ1-6
CASSQDLVGEGETQYF	TGTGCCAGCAGCCAAGATCTTGTCGGGGAAGGGGAGACCCAGTACTTC	.	16	.	TRBV4-2	TRBJ2-5
CASSYGQGAVYGYTF	TGTGCCAGCAGTTATGGACAGGGGGCCGTCTATGGCTACACCTTC	TRBD1	15	many	TRBV27	TRBJ1-2
CASSLSWGDGQETQYF	TGTGCCAGCAGTCTATCGTGGGGGGACGGACAAGAGACCCAGTACTTC	.	16	many	TRBV28	TRBJ2-5
CASSLAMAEQYF	TGTGCCAGCAGCTTAGCGATGGCCGAGCAGTACTTC	.	12	many	TRBV7-9	TRBJ2-7